The clone carrying this TCR beta chain was observed a few times. What it binds is not known. As for treatment: oral pan-JAK inhibitor, 5-10 mg twice daily. Both peripheral blood and punch biopsies of lesional scalp skin were obtained from patients who had alopecia areata. Investigators sorted PBMCs to obtain both CD4+ and CD8+ T cells. This sample is drawn from a study of CD8+ T cells in alopecia areata. General study results and limits: Treatment with tofacitinib significantly lowered scalp clonality and reduced expanded CD8+ clones among the top 100.

cDNA serving as the sequencing template came from extracted, reverse transcribed RNA. Libraries were prepared by immunoSEQ multiplex PCR; TCRdb keeps only in-frame clonotypes and omits some of them. This sample carries about 200,000 clones, nearly 60% of them seen once, and the ten largest clones take 5.5%. CDR1 SQVTM and CDR2 ANQGSEA come from the germline V gene. V lost 8 bases, J lost 4 bases, and 7 bases lay in between. This CDR3 has 10 residues. The sample consisted of CD4+ T cells sorted from blood, taken at week 24, from a patient treated with tofacitinib. The sequence derives from a human donor with alopecia areata. The chain recombines TRBV29-1 with TRBJ2-3; D ambiguous. The CDR3: CSSGADTQYF. Written as DNA, the CDR3 is TGCAGCTCCGGAGCAGATACGCAGTATTTT.